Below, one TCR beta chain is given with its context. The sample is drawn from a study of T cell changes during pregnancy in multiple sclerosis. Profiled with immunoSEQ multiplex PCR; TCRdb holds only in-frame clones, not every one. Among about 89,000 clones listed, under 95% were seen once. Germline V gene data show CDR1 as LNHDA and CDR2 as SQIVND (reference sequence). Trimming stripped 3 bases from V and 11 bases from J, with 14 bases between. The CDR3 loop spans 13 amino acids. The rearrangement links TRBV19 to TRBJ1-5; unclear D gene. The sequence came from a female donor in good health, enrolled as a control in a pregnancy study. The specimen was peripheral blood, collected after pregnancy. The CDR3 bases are TGTGCCAGTAGTATGCCGACGTTCCGGGCCCAGCATTTT. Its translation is CASSMPTFRAQHF.